This TCR beta chain was sequenced for a study of blood T cell repertoires in COVID-19. Study in general: Sites in the United States, Italy and Spain provided acute and convalescent COVID-19 samples. PBMCs, B-cell-depleted T cells, or T cells were the source of the cDNA or gDNA that made up the material.

As to this clone: With a much larger clone just one base away, this may be a read error. Other nucleotide sequences in the sample specify the same CDR3.

Per the original methods: Estimation of nucleated cell counts relied on the amplification of reference gene primers. Assay used: immunoSEQ multiplex PCR; TCRdb lists only in-frame clones, some missing. The V and J calls and the clone size are those of that table, but D and trimming were determined from the DNA. The sample lists tens of thousands of clones, approximately 79% occurring once. V was clipped by 0 bases and J by 4 bases, with 16 bases between them. This CDR3 is 16 amino acids long. The germline V gene encodes CDR1 LGHNA and CDR2 YNFKEQ. This clonotype was sampled from a man in his sixties with active or convalescent COVID-19. The sample taken for sequencing was peripheral blood. The chain is built from TRBV4-2 and TRBJ2-7; D might be TRBD1 (5 bases). The CDR3 loop is CASSQEITGSSYEQYF. CDR3 nucleotides: TGTGCCAGCAGCCAAGAGATAACAGGTAGCTCTTACGAGCAGTACTTC.